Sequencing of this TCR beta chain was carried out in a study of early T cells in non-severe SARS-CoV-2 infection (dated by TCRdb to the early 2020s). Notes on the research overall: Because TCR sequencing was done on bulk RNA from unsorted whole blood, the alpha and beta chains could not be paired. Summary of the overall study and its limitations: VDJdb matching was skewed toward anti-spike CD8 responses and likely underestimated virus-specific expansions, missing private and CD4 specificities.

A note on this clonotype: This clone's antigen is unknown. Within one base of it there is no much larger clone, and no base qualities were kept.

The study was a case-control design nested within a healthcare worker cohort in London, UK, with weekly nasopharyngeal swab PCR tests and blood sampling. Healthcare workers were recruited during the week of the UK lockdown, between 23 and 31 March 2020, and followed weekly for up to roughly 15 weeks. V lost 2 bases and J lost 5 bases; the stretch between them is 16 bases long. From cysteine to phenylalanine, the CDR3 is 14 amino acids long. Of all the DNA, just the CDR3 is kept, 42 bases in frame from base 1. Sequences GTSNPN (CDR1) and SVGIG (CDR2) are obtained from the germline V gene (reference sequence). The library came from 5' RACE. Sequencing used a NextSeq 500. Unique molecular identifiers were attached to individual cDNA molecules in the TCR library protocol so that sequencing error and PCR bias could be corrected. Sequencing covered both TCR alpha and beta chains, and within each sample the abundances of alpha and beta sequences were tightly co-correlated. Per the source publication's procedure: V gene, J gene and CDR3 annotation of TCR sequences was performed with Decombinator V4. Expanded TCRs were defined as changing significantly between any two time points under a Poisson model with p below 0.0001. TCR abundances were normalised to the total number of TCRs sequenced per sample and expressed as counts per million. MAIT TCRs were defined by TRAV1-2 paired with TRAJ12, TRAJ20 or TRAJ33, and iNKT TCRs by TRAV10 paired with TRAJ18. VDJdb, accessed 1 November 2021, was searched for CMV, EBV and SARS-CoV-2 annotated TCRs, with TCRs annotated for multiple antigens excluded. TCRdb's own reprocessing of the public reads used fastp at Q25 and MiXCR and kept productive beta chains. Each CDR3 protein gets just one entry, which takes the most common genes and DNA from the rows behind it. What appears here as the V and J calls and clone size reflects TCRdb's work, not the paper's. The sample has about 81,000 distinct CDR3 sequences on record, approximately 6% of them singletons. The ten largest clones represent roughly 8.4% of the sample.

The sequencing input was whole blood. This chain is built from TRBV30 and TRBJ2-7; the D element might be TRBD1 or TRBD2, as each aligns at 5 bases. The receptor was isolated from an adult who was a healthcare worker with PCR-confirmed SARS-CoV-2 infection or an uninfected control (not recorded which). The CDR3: CAWSPRGRNDEQYF. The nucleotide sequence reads TGTGCCTGGAGTCCCCGGGGCCGAAATGACGAGCAGTACTTC.